Listed here are 16 T cell receptor beta chains from one sample, sequenced in a study of shared clonotypes between healthy human individuals. Method: immunoSEQ multiplex PCR; TCRdb's copy keeps in-frame clones and lacks some. The sample has about a million clones, around four fifths seen once. Source material: memory CD4+ T cells sorted from blood. Subset in this sample: CD45RA-negative fraction. The receptors here all came from a young man in good health.

A few counts support this clone. The chain carries TRBV5-1 and TRBJ1-1; TRBD1 might be the D (6 bases). Germline CDR1 and CDR2: SGHRS and YFSETQ. Trimming removed 3 bases at V and 3 bases at J, with 9 bases between. The length of the CDR3 is 13 residues. CDR3 region: CASSWGPDTEAFF. The CDR3 coding sequence is TGCGCCAGCAGCTGGGGGCCCGACACTGAAGCTTTCTTT.

This clone was counted between two and nine times. CDR3 nucleotides: TGTGCCAGCAGTGAAGAAGGGGCTACAGGGGCGCCCCAGCATTTT. It is translated as CASSEEGATGAPQHF. The chain combines TRBV2 with TRBJ1-5; 7 bases fit TRBD1. Germline V gives CDR1 SNHLY, CDR2 FYNNEI. With 1 base clipped from V and 9 bases from J, the junction kept 9 bases outside the gene matches. The CDR3 totals 15 residues.

Note on this clone: The identical CDR3 is also encoded by other nucleotide sequences in the sample. The gene calls are TRBV18 and TRBJ2-5, with D unresolved. CDR1 and CDR2 (germline): KGHSH, LQKENI. CDR3 length equals 13 residues. Trimming removed 2 bases at V and 1 base at J, with 5 bases between. CDR3 bases: TGTGCCAGCTCACCATTGTCCCAAGAGACCCAGTACTTC. It codes for CASSPLSQETQYF.

This clone has a handful of counts. The V gene is TRBV9, the J gene TRBJ2-3; D may be TRBD2 (6 bases). Germline V gives CDR1 SGDLS, CDR2 YYNGEE. The CDR3 is 15 residues long. Trimming removed 3 bases from V and 1 base from J, with 12 bases in between. DNA of the CDR3: TGTGCCAGCAGCGCCCGATCGGGAGGCACAGATACGCAGTATTTT. Residues: CASSARSGGTDTQYF.

The chain links TRBV4-1 to TRBJ1-5; the D gene is possibly TRBD1 (5 bases). CDR3 length equals 13 residues. Trimming removed 0 bases at V and 5 bases at J, with 5 bases between. Germline V gene sequence: CDR1 MGHRA, CDR2 YSYEKL. DNA of the CDR3: TGCGCCAGCAGCCAAGAGGGGGATCAGCCCCAGCATTTT. Residues: CASSQEGDQPQHF.

The chain combines TRBV10-3 with TRBJ2-1; D unclear. Between the trimmed V and J ends, which lost 0 bases and 4 bases, there was a span of 1 base. Germline V gene sequence: CDR1 ENHRY, CDR2 SYGVKD. This CDR3 region has 12 residues. The CDR3 DNA follows: TGTGCCATCAGTGAGTCTTACAATGAGCAGTTCTTC. It yields the protein CAISESYNEQFF.

The chain recombines TRBV10-3 with TRBJ2-5; D uncertain. Trimming stripped 0 bases from V and 2 bases from J, with 13 bases between. CDR3 length: 16 residues. The germline V gene encodes CDR1 ENHRY and CDR2 SYGVKD. DNA for the CDR3: TGTGCCATCAGTGAGTCCGCCCTTAGGGTACAAGAGACCCAGTACTTC. It translates to CAISESALRVQETQYF.

On this clone itself: Within the sample, other DNA sequences also encode this same CDR3. The rearrangement links TRBV5-1 to TRBJ2-5; 9 bases match TRBD1. V lost 5 bases to trimming and J lost 5 bases; unmatched junction nucleotides: 4. This CDR3 has 13 amino acids. Germline V gene lookup returns CDR1 SGHRS and CDR2 YFSETQ. CDR3 in DNA: TGCGCCAGCAGGGGACAGGGACGGGAGACCCAGTACTTC. Its translation: CASRGQGRETQYF.

This clone occurred once. The chain has TRBV25-1 and TRBJ2-3; the D gene is possibly TRBD1 (6 bases). From germline, CDR1 is MGHDK and CDR2 SYGVNS. The CDR3 extends over 14 amino acids. V gave up 6 bases and J gave up 6 bases, with 16 bases separating them. This CDR3 is CASSPGQPGDTQYF. CDR3 DNA: TGTGCCAGCAGCCCAGGACAGCCCGGGGATACGCAGTATTTT.

This clone was counted only a few times. Other DNA variants within this sample encode the same CDR3. This chain connects TRBV29-1 to TRBJ2-3; D unclear. The germline V gene has CDR1 SQVTM and CDR2 ANQGSEA. The CDR3 consists of 11 residues. The V end was cut by 4 bases, the J end by 5 bases, with 7 bases between. The CDR3 sequence: CSVVPGDTQYF. The CDR3 DNA reads TGCAGCGTTGTCCCCGGAGATACGCAGTATTTT.

This chain joins TRBV18 and TRBJ2-3; D is unresolved. CDR3 length: 16 amino acids. Germline V gene data show CDR1 as KGHSH and CDR2 as LQKENI. V was trimmed by 0 bases and J by 0 bases, leaving 10 bases between them. The CDR3 region has the DNA TGTGCCAGCTCACCACCTACTACCCCGAGCACAGATACGCAGTATTTT. This gives the protein CASSPPTTPSTDTQYF.

CDR3 coding DNA: TGTGCCAGCAGCTTGATTACTTGGACAGGGGGACGTGGCAATGAGCAGTTCTTC. This codes for CASSLITWTGGRGNEQFF. This sequence joins TRBV5-6 and TRBJ2-1; the match to TRBD1 covers 10 bases. CDR1 and CDR2 from the germline V gene are SGHDT and YYEEEE. J gave up 6 bases and V 1 base, and 13 bases lay outside the gene matches. This CDR3 has 18 residues.

The chain recombines TRBV11-2 with TRBJ1-3; D unresolved. V was clipped by 5 bases and J by 4 bases, with 9 bases between them. CDR3 length: 13 amino acids. Germline V gene lookup returns CDR1 SGHAT and CDR2 FQNNGV. CDR3 DNA: TGTGCCAGCAGCCCCTCCGGGGGAAACACCATATATTTT. Translation gives CASSPSGGNTIYF.

This clone was found many times. This CDR3 reads CASSLQATSSYNEQFF. The DNA of the CDR3 is TGCGCCAGCAGCTTGCAGGCTACCAGCTCCTACAATGAGCAGTTCTTC. This chain joins TRBV5-1 and TRBJ2-1; D is ambiguous. CDR1 is SGHRS, CDR2 YFSETQ, per germline. V lost 1 base to trimming and J lost 0 bases, with 11 bases between them. The CDR3 consists of 16 residues.

The chain has TRBV14 and TRBJ2-5; TRBD2 might be the D (6 bases). Between the trimmed V and J ends, which lost 4 bases and 0 bases, there was a span of 12 bases. CDR3 length equals 15 residues. The germline V gene encodes CDR1 SGHDN and CDR2 FVKESK. Here the CDR3 reads CASSPGGQYQETQYF. DNA for the CDR3: TGTGCCAGCAGCCCCGGAGGGCAGTACCAAGAGACCCAGTACTTC. The variable domain in full, with the rest retrieved from reference TRBV14 and TRBJ2-5, is EAGVTQFPSHSVIEKGQTVTLRCDPISGHDNLYWYRRVMGKEIKFLLHFVKESKQDESGMPNNRFLAERTGGTYSTLKVQPAELEDSGVYFCASSPGGQYQETQYFGPGTRLLVL.

The chain is built from TRBV7-2 and TRBJ1-6; 7 bases agree with TRBD1. CDR1 is SGHTA, CDR2 FQGNSA, per germline. There are 18 residues in the CDR3. V was pared by 0 bases and J by 5 bases, with 10 bases of the junction left unmatched. CDR3 coding DNA: TGTGCCAGCAGCTTAGCCATCTACACAGGGGTAAATAATTCACCCCTCCACTTT. This gives the protein CASSLAIYTGVNNSPLHF. Based on the CDR3 plus reference TRBV7-2 and TRBJ1-6, the full variable domain is GAGVSQSPSNKVTEKGKDVELRCDPISGHTALYWYRQSLGQGLEFLIYFQGNSAPDKSGLPSDRFSAERTGGSVSTLTIQRTQQEDSAVYLCASSLAIYTGVNNSPLHFGNGTRLTVT.